A single sample is the source of the 5 T cell receptor beta chains below, sequenced in a study of shared clonotypes between healthy human individuals. Repertoires were generated with immunoSEQ multiplex PCR, while TCRdb's copy carries only in-frame clones and drops some. The table lists millions of clones, more than 90% of them singletons, with under 0.15% in the top ten. The specimen sequenced was naive CD4+ T cells sorted from blood. Sample subset: CD45RA+ positively selected. Source of these receptors: a man between 18 and 29 years old in good health.

The chain couples TRBV28 to TRBJ2-7; possibly TRBD1 for D (8 bases). The CDR3 extends over 19 amino acids. Germline lookup yields CDR1 MDHEN and CDR2 SYDVKM. The V end was cut by 0 bases, the J end by 5 bases, with 26 bases between. CDR3: CASSLWARGGGQGRDEQYF. CDR3 nucleotide sequence: TGTGCCAGCAGTTTATGGGCCAGGGGGGGAGGACAGGGTAGGGACGAGCAGTACTTC.

This sequence joins TRBV6-1 and TRBJ1-6, with D possibly being TRBD1 (6 bases). V was clipped by 4 bases and J by 3 bases, with 13 bases between them. This CDR3 comprises 16 residues. CDR1 MNHNS and CDR2 SASEGT come from the germline V gene. The CDR3 nucleotides read TGTGCCAGCAGTGCCCGACAGGCCGTCTATAATTCACCCCTCCACTTT. This translates into CASSARQAVYNSPLHF.

The chain recombines TRBV7-9 with TRBJ2-4; D may be TRBD1 (6 bases). The CDR3 totals 12 residues. The V gene's germline CDR1 is SEHNR and CDR2 FQNEAQ (reference sequence). Trimming shortened V by 5 bases and J by 10 bases, and 12 bases separated the two germline ends. The CDR3 nucleotides read TGTGCCAGCAGCGCCTGGACAGTTATTCAGTACTTC. Amino acids: CASSAWTVIQYF.

The rearrangement joins TRBV7-8 to TRBJ2-1, with 10 bases that match TRBD2. The V gene end was trimmed by 7 bases and the J gene end by 1 base; junction bases not matched to a gene: 4. Germline V gives CDR1 SGHVS, CDR2 FQNEAQ. This CDR3 spans 15 amino acids. In nucleotides, the CDR3 is TGTGCCAGCAACCCTAGCGGGGGATCCTACAATGAGCAGTTCTTC. This gives the protein CASNPSGGSYNEQFF.

The rearrangement joins TRBV7-2 to TRBJ2-1; D might be TRBD2 (6 bases). There are 16 residues in the CDR3. V was pared by 1 base and J by 1 base, with 11 bases between. Germline CDR1 is SGHTA and CDR2 is FQGNSA. CDR3 DNA sequence: TGTGCCAGCAGCTTAGGGGGAGGTGGTTCCTACAATGAGCAGTTCTTC. This codes for CASSLGGGGSYNEQFF.